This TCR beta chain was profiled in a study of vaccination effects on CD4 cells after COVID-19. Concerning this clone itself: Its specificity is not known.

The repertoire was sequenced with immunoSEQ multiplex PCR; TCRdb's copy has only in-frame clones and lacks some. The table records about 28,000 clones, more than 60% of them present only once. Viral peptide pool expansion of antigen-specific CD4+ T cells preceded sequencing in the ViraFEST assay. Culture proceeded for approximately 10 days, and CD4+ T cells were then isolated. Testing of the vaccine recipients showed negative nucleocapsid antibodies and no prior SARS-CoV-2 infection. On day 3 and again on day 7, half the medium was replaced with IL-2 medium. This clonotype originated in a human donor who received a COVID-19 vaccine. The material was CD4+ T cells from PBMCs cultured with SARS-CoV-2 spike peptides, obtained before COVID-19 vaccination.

The CDR3 loop is CASSPGTASLPTYEQYF. CDR3 in DNA: TGTGCCAGTAGTCCCGGGACAGCTTCACTCCCTACCTACGAGCAGTACTTC. V is TRBV19 and J is TRBJ2-7, with 7 positions matching TRBD1. The CDR3 has 17 residues. Germline V lookup: CDR1 LNHDA, CDR2 SQIVND (reference sequence). V lost 5 bases to trimming and J lost 2 bases; unmatched junction nucleotides: 15.